This passage covers 31 T cell receptor beta chains from one sample sequenced in a study of molecular identifiers for immune sequencing clone quantification. TCRdb reprocessed the PCR reads via MiXCR and lists one record per CDR3 protein. Of 40,000 to 45,000 distinct CDR3 sequences in the sample, 15% to 20% were seen once. Sequenced input: naive CD8+ T cells from blood, with Jurkat cell RNA spiked in. Subset here: FACS-sorted CD8+CD4-CCR7+CD45RA+ naive T cells. All receptors derive from a human donor in good health. Some libraries in this study had Jurkat cell RNA spiked in.

There are many counts of this clonotype. The chain uses TRBV11-2 and TRBJ2-7; maybe TRBD1 (6 bases). CDR1 SGHAT and CDR2 FQNNGV come from the germline V gene. CDR3 length equals 13 residues. Trimming cost V 5 bases and J 7 bases, with 15 bases left between them. DNA of the CDR3: TGTGCCAGCAGCCCTGACAGGCAAAGAGAGCAGTACTTC. Translated: CASSPDRQREQYF.

This clonotype has a count of ten or more. V gene TRBV7-9 combines with J gene TRBJ1-3; D not certain. Germline CDR1 SEHNR, CDR2 FQNEAQ (reference sequence). Trimming cost V 4 bases and J 8 bases, with 15 bases left between them. The CDR3 extends over 14 amino acids. The CDR3 region is CASSSSVGQDTIYF. CDR3 nucleotide sequence: TGTGCCAGCAGCTCCAGCGTAGGGCAGGACACCATATATTTT.

This clonotype was seen many times. This chain uses TRBV29-1 with TRBJ2-1, with 9 bases lining up with TRBD1. This CDR3 region has 14 residues. CDR1 SQVTM and CDR2 ANQGSEA come from the germline V gene. Trimming removed 1 base from V and 13 bases from J; junction bases left unmatched: 11. CDR3 region: CSVEVGGTGIGQFF. The CDR3 DNA reads as TGCAGCGTTGAAGTTGGAGGGACAGGGATTGGTCAGTTCTTC.

This clonotype was seen many times. V is TRBV6-5 and J is TRBJ2-7; 8 nucleotides agree with TRBD1. This CDR3 contains 14 residues. Germline lookup yields CDR1 MNHEY and CDR2 SVGAGI. V shed 7 bases and J 3 bases; nucleotides not matched to a gene: 8. The CDR3 coding sequence is TGTGCCAGCAAACACGGGACAGGCGACTACGAGCAGTACTTC. This sequence encodes CASKHGTGDYEQYF.

In this sample, this clonotype turned up many times. This chain joins TRBV19 and TRBJ2-7; 9 nucleotides match TRBD1. The junction had 10 bases not matched to a gene; V was cut back by 5 bases and J by 5 bases. Germline-derived CDR1 and CDR2 are LNHDA and SQIVND (reference sequence). The CDR3 runs to 15 residues. The CDR3 loop is CASSPGLGTGNEQYF. CDR3 in DNA: TGTGCCAGTAGTCCAGGACTCGGGACAGGGAACGAGCAGTACTTC. The full variable domain, with the rest looked up from reference TRBV19 and TRBJ2-7, is DGGITQSPKYLFRKEGQNVTLSCEQNLNHDAMYWYRQDPGQGLRLIYYSQIVNDFQKGDIAEGYSVSREKKESFPLTVTSAQKNPTAFYLCASSPGLGTGNEQYFGPGTRLTVT.

This clonotype was picked up many times. The chain joins TRBV5-4 to TRBJ2-7, with 9 bases matching TRBD1. The CDR3 contains 16 residues. CDR1 is SGHNT, CDR2 YYREEE, per germline (reference sequence). The V segment lost 4 bases and the J segment 3 bases; nucleotides outside the gene matches: 11. Here the CDR3 DNA reads TGTGCCAGCAGCGAGGTCCCGGGACAGGGAGGCTACGAGCAGTACTTC. Its protein is CASSEVPGQGGYEQYF.

In this sample, this clonotype is medium-sized. The rearrangement joins TRBV29-1 to TRBJ2-3, with a tentative D call TRBD2 (5 bases). The V end was cut by 8 bases, the J end by 3 bases, with 12 bases between. Germline V gene sequence: CDR1 SQVTM, CDR2 ANQGSEA. CDR3 length equals 12 residues. CDR3 in DNA: TGCAGCTTACGGGGTTCGACAGATACGCAGTATTTT. This encodes CSLRGSTDTQYF.

This clonotype was detected once. This chain links TRBV6-5 with TRBJ2-7; no definite D call. The CDR3 extends over 11 amino acids. Germline lookup yields CDR1 MNHEY and CDR2 SVGAGI. Trimming cost V 3 bases and J 6 bases, with 6 bases left between them. The CDR3 region has the DNA TGTGCCAGCAGTTATGGGGTCGAGCAGTACTTC. Translating it yields CASSYGVEQYF.

This clonotype was seen ten or more times. The J gene is TRBJ2-7, the V gene TRBV12-3 or TRBV12-4, with 7 bases identical to TRBD2. The CDR3 sequence is 12 residues long. V was pared by 6 bases and J by 4 bases, with 3 bases of the junction left unmatched. CDR3 residues: CASRGGSYEQYF. CDR3 coding DNA: TGTGCCAGCAGGGGGGGGTCATACGAGCAGTACTTC.

This clonotype has at least ten counts. The chain has TRBV27 and TRBJ1-2; tentative D call: TRBD1 (5 bases). The CDR3 length is 13 residues. Germline loops: CDR1 MNHEY, CDR2 SMNVEV (reference sequence). The V end was cut by 9 bases, the J end by 3 bases, with 14 bases between. CDR3 region: CASRGGYDYGYTF. CDR3 DNA sequence: TGTGCCAGTAGGGGAGGTTATGACTATGGCTACACCTTC.

This clonotype is classed as medium-sized. V gene TRBV29-1 combines with J gene TRBJ2-3; TRBD1 agrees at 9 bases. The CDR3 is 13 amino acids. The germline V gene encodes CDR1 SQVTM and CDR2 ANQGSEA. V lost 5 bases and J lost 3; bases outside the gene matches: 3. The CDR3 here is CSVPGQGTDTQYF. The CDR3 region has the DNA TGCAGCGTTCCGGGACAGGGTACAGATACGCAGTATTTT.

The chain recombines TRBV4-3 with TRBJ2-3, with D possibly being TRBD2 (6 bases). The germline V and J ends were trimmed by 0 bases and 4 bases, with 17 bases remaining between them. This CDR3 comprises 17 residues. Germline V lookup: CDR1 LGHNA, CDR2 YSLEER. The CDR3 DNA reads as TGCGCCAGCAGCCAAGATGCGGGGACCTCGTGGGCAGATACGCAGTATTTT. Translated: CASSQDAGTSWADTQYF.

This clonotype was found many times. The chain employs TRBV7-9 and TRBJ1-1; D is unclear. The germline CDR1 and CDR2 sequences are SEHNR and FQNEAQ (reference sequence). The CDR3 extends over 15 amino acids. Trimming took off 1 base at V and 5 bases at J, with 14 bases between the two ends. CDR3 nucleotides: TGTGCCAGCAGCTTAGGGTATGGGAGAACAACTGAAGCTTTCTTT. Protein sequence: CASSLGYGRTTEAFF.

This clonotype ranks as medium-sized. The V and J genes are TRBV5-1 and TRBJ2-3; D is ambiguous. Germline V gives CDR1 SGHRS, CDR2 YFSETQ. Trimming stripped 0 bases from V and 6 bases from J, with 5 bases between. The CDR3 is 12 amino acids. CDR3 in amino acids: CASSLVPDTQYF. As DNA, the CDR3 is TGCGCCAGCAGCTTGGTTCCGGATACGCAGTATTTT.

This clonotype was picked up many times. The chain has TRBV19 and TRBJ2-1, with TRBD2 as a possible D gene (5 bases). The CDR3 length is 15 residues. Germline V gives CDR1 LNHDA, CDR2 SQIVND (reference sequence). Trimming removed 6 bases at V and 0 bases at J, with 12 bases between. The CDR3 sequence: CASSNGGRSYNEQFF. The CDR3 bases are TGTGCCAGTAGCAACGGAGGCCGCTCCTACAATGAGCAGTTCTTC.

As regards this clonotype: Given a much more abundant clone one base away, this may be a read error. V is TRBV10-3 and J is TRBJ2-7; D not resolved. Trimming pared 4 bases from V and 3 bases from J, leaving 7 bases between. The CDR3 is 12 amino acids. CDR1 is ENHRY, CDR2 SYGVKD, per germline. CDR3: CAISGSGYEQYF. CDR3 nucleotides: TGTGCCATCAGTGGGTCGGGCTACGAGCAGTACTTC.

V gene TRBV5-6 combines with J gene TRBJ2-7, with D hard to call. Trimming took off 5 bases at V and 2 bases at J, with 14 bases between the two ends. The germline V gene encodes CDR1 SGHDT and CDR2 YYEEEE. The CDR3 is made up of 14 amino acids. CDR3 coding DNA: TGTGCCAGCAGTCGAGGTCCTGGGACCTACGAGCAGTACTTC. It codes for CASSRGPGTYEQYF.

This clonotype was seen at least ten times. The CDR3 bases are TGTGCCAGCAGCTCCGGGGTAGGAGAGCAGTTCTTC. As protein: CASSSGVGEQFF. This sequence joins TRBV7-9 and TRBJ2-1; possibly TRBD2 for D (5 bases). Trimming took off 4 bases at V and 10 bases at J, with 11 bases between the two ends. The germline CDR1 and CDR2 sequences are SEHNR and FQNEAQ (reference sequence). This CDR3 region has 12 residues.

The table lists this clonotype with many counts. The V call is TRBV27, the J call TRBJ2-7, with a weak D call TRBD2 (6 bases). The CDR3 covers 13 residues. Per germline, CDR1 MNHEY and CDR2 SMNVEV (reference sequence). V lost 8 bases, J lost 2 bases, and 13 bases lay in between. CDR3 region: CASRAGPTYEQYF. CDR3 nucleotides: TGTGCCAGCCGGGCGGGACCGACCTACGAGCAGTACTTC.

In this sample, this clonotype turned up many times. The CDR3 here is CASKEDWNTGELFF. The CDR3 nucleotides are TGTGCCAGCAAAGAGGACTGGAACACCGGGGAGCTGTTTTTT. This sequence joins TRBV6-4 and TRBJ2-2; perhaps TRBD2 as D (5 bases). Germline assignment: CDR1 MRHNA and CDR2 SNTAGT. Trimming removed 7 bases from V and 1 base from J, with 10 bases in between. The CDR3 is 14 residues long.

This clonotype was observed many times. V and J are TRBV7-9 and TRBJ2-5, with D uncertain. Between the trimmed V and J ends, which lost 5 bases and 2 bases, there was a span of 15 bases. The CDR3 is 15 residues long. Germline V gives CDR1 SEHNR, CDR2 FQNEAQ (reference sequence). In DNA, the CDR3 is TGTGCCAGCAGCCCCCCGGGCGCTATACAAGAGACCCAGTACTTC. This gives the protein CASSPPGAIQETQYF.

The table lists this clonotype with many counts. The chain uses TRBV3-1 and TRBJ2-3, with D unclear. The length of the CDR3 is 12 residues. The V gene lost 4 bases and the J gene lost 6 bases, with 8 bases spanning the gap. Germline V gene sequence: CDR1 LGHDT, CDR2 YNNKEL (reference sequence). For the CDR3, the DNA is TGTGCCAGCAGCCCCGGCGATGATACGCAGTATTTT. Its protein product is CASSPGDDTQYF.

This clonotype has at least ten counts. This chain joins TRBV7-2 and TRBJ2-1; no firm D call. Trimming removed 2 bases from V and 2 bases from J, with 4 bases in between. Germline lookup yields CDR1 SGHTA and CDR2 FQGNSA. The CDR3 consists of 13 residues. The CDR3 region has the DNA TGTGCCAGCAGCTTAAGTACCTACAATGAGCAGTTCTTC. It yields the protein CASSLSTYNEQFF. Drawing the rest from reference TRBV7-2 and TRBJ2-1, the complete variable domain is GAGVSQSPSNKVTEKGKDVELRCDPISGHTALYWYRQSLGQGLEFLIYFQGNSAPDKSGLPSDRFSAERTGGSVSTLTIQRTQQEDSAVYLCASSLSTYNEQFFGPGTRLTVL.

This clonotype has at least ten counts. The CDR3 spells CSADRQEPGSQYF. The CDR3 DNA sequence: TGCAGTGCCGACCGGCAGGAGCCAGGGTCCCAGTACTTC. This chain joins TRBV20-1 and TRBJ2-5; tentatively, D is TRBD1 (5 bases). The germline CDR1 and CDR2 sequences are DFQATT and SNEGSKA (reference sequence). There are 13 residues in the CDR3. The V and J ends lost 6 bases and 9 bases respectively, with 20 bases between them.

This clonotype occurred many times. The chain couples TRBV13 to TRBJ2-1; D not certain. Germline V gives CDR1 PRHDT, CDR2 FYEKMQ (reference sequence). V dropped 1 base and J dropped 9 bases, with 7 bases sitting between them. The CDR3 consists of 12 residues. CDR3 protein: CASSLVVAEQFF. DNA of the CDR3: TGTGCCAGCAGCTTAGTTGTCGCTGAGCAGTTCTTC.

This clonotype was counted at least ten times. The chain combines TRBV7-9 with TRBJ1-4; 8 bases are a match to TRBD1. Losses at the gene ends were 5 bases for V and 0 bases for J; bases not matched to a gene: 5. Germline V gene lookup returns CDR1 SEHNR and CDR2 FQNEAQ (reference sequence). The CDR3 spans 16 residues. CDR3 region: CASSTDRGTTNEKLFF. The CDR3, as DNA: TGTGCCAGCAGCACTGACAGGGGAACAACTAATGAAAAACTGTTTTTT.

There are many counts of this clonotype. The rearrangement joins TRBV27 to TRBJ2-3, with 7 nucleotides matching TRBD2. The CDR3 extends over 16 amino acids. Trimming at V came to 1 base and at J to 4 bases, leaving 8 bases not matched to a gene. From germline, CDR1 is MNHEY and CDR2 SMNVEV (reference sequence). The CDR3 bases are TGTGCCAGCAGTTTATTAGGTGGTAGCGGGCCAGATACGCAGTATTTT. This codes for CASSLLGGSGPDTQYF.

This clonotype was seen many times. The CDR3, as DNA: TGCAGTGCTAGGGACCTCAGGATTGCGGGAGGGCCGGGAGATACGCAGTATTTT. Its protein product is CSARDLRIAGGPGDTQYF. The chain is built from TRBV20-1 and TRBJ2-3, with 9 bases identical to TRBD2. The J segment lost 5 bases and the V segment lost 3 bases, leaving 18 bases of the junction unmatched. Looked up from germline, CDR1 is DFQATT and CDR2 is SNEGSKA (reference sequence). The CDR3 consists of 18 residues.

At least ten counts were recorded for this clonotype. This chain connects TRBV7-7 to TRBJ2-5; D is perhaps TRBD1 or TRBD2 (5 bases each). The CDR3 covers 13 residues. Germline V CDR1 and CDR2: SSHAT, FNYEAQ (reference sequence). Between the trimmed V and J ends, which lost 5 bases and 5 bases, there was a span of 12 bases. The CDR3 nucleotides read TGTGCCAGCAGCCCCCGGGGCAGCGAGACCCAGTACTTC. Translated, it gives CASSPRGSETQYF.

There are many counts of this clonotype. As DNA, the CDR3 is TGTGCCAGCAGCCAAGGGCTAGCGGGAGAAATATATGAGCAGTTCTTC. Encoded protein: CASSQGLAGEIYEQFF. The chain is built from TRBV4-2 and TRBJ2-1; TRBD2 matches 10 bases. V lost 1 base, J lost 8 bases, and 8 bases stayed unmatched. This CDR3 is built from 16 residues. The germline CDR1 and CDR2 sequences are LGHNA and YNFKEQ.

This clonotype was seen ten or more times. V is TRBV28 and J is TRBJ2-2; the D is unclear. V lost 4 bases and J lost 1, with 4 bases in between. Per germline, CDR1 MDHEN and CDR2 SYDVKM. The CDR3 has 13 amino acids. Written as DNA, the CDR3 is TGTGCCAGCAGTTCGCAGAACACCGGGGAGCTGTTTTTT. Its translation is CASSSQNTGELFF.